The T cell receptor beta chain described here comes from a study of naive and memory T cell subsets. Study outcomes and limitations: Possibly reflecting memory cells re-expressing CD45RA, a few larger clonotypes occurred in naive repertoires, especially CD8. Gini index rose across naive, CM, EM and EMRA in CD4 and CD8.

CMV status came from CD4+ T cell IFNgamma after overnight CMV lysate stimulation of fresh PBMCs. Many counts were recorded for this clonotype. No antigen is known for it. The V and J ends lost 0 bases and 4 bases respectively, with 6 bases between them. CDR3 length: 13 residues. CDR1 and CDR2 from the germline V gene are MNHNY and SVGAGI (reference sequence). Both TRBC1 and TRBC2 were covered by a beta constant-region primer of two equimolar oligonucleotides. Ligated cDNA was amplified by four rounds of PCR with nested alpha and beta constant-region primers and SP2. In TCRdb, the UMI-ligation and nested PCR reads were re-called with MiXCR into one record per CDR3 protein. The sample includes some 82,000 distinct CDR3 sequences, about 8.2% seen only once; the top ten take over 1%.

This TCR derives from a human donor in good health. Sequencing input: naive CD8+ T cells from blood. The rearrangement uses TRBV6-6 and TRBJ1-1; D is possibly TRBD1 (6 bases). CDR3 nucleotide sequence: TGTGCCAGCAGTTACTCAGGGGGCACTGAAGCTTTCTTT. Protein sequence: CASSYSGGTEAFF.